The 20 T cell receptor beta chains given below trace back to one sample, sequenced in a study of naive and memory T cell subsets. TCR cDNA received a 3' ligated oligonucleotide that carried a UMI. Four PCR rounds used nested alpha and beta constant region primers plus the SP2 primer. TCRdb re-called the 5' RACE reads with MiXCR, one entry per CDR3 protein. The data contain 55,000 to 65,000 distinct CDR3 sequences, under 10% of them singletons. These receptors were taken from a female donor in good health.

This clonotype has more than one count but fewer than ten. The chain carries TRBV5-6 and TRBJ1-1; D ambiguous. Germline assignment: CDR1 SGHDT and CDR2 YYEEEE. Deletions cut 0 bases from V and 1 base from J, with 4 bases between. This CDR3 is built from 13 residues. The CDR3 here is CASSLVRNTEAFF. DNA for the CDR3: TGTGCCAGCAGCTTGGTCAGGAACACTGAAGCTTTCTTT. Variable domain in full (rest from reference TRBV5-6 and TRBJ1-1): DAGVTQSPTHLIKTRGQQVTLRCSPKSGHDTVSWYQQALGQGPQFIFQYYEEEERQRGNFPDRFSGHQFPNYSSELNVNALLLGDSALYLCASSLVRNTEAFFGQGTRLTVV.

This clonotype was seen only a few times. V and J are TRBV19 and TRBJ1-1, with 9 bases lining up with TRBD1. Germline CDR1 reads LNHDA; CDR2 reads SQIVND (reference sequence). The CDR3 loop spans 16 amino acids. J lost 0 bases, V lost 6 bases, and 8 bases had no gene match. DNA of the CDR3: TGTGCCAGTAGACAGGGGGCGAGCTCCATGAACACTGAAGCTTTCTTT. This codes for CASRQGASSMNTEAFF.

This clonotype was recorded a few times. J is TRBJ2-7 and V is TRBV9; TRBD1 might be the D (6 bases). Germline V CDR1 and CDR2: SGDLS, YYNGEE. V lost 3 bases, J lost 1 base, and 11 bases lay in between. This CDR3 has 14 amino acids. The CDR3 here is CASSARDNSYEQYF. The CDR3 DNA sequence: TGTGCCAGCAGCGCCCGGGACAATTCCTACGAGCAGTACTTC. The complete variable domain, with remaining parts taken from reference TRBV9 and TRBJ2-7, reads DSGVTQTPKHLITATGQRVTLRCSPRSGDLSVYWYQQSLDQGLQFLIQYYNGEERAKGNILERFSAQQFPDLHSELNLSSLELGDSALYFCASSARDNSYEQYFGPGTRLTVT.

In its sample, this clonotype was seen many times. The V and J genes are TRBV7-2 and TRBJ1-5; D call uncertain. V lost 1 base and J 10 bases, leaving 8 bases between the germline ends. Germline V CDR1 and CDR2: SGHTA, FQGNSA. The CDR3 spans 12 residues. The CDR3 spells CASSLDTSPQHF. The CDR3 DNA reads TGTGCCAGCAGCTTAGATACATCTCCCCAGCATTTT.

This clonotype has a handful of counts. This chain uses TRBV28 with TRBJ2-3, with D unclear. Germline CDR1 reads MDHEN; CDR2 reads SYDVKM. Trimming pared 6 bases from V and 3 bases from J, leaving 10 bases between. The CDR3 spans 13 residues. The CDR3 region is CASRLDRTDTQYF. The DNA of the CDR3 is TGTGCCAGCAGATTGGATAGGACAGATACGCAGTATTTT.

At least ten counts were recorded for this clonotype. At one boundary the junction diverges from the germline segment, which might be a read error. The V and J genes are TRBV2 and TRBJ2-1, with 8 bases lining up with TRBD2. Per germline, CDR1 SNHLY and CDR2 FYNNEI. CDR3 length: 12 amino acids. The CDR3 spells CASSYSGLAGLF. The CDR3 region has the DNA TGTGCCAGCAGCTATTCGGGGCTAGCGGGTCTCTTC.

The rearrangement joins TRBV9 to TRBJ2-7; the D call may be TRBD1 or TRBD2 (6 bases each). Germline V CDR1 and CDR2: SGDLS, YYNGEE. The CDR3 runs to 14 residues. Trimming pared 1 base from V and 1 base from J, leaving 9 bases between. The CDR3, as DNA: TGTGCCAGCAGCGTATCGGGGGCTTCCTACGAGCAGTACTTC. This encodes CASSVSGASYEQYF.

The chain joins TRBV28 to TRBJ1-6; no definite D call. Looked up from germline, CDR1 is MDHEN and CDR2 is SYDVKM. Deletions cut 6 bases from V and 0 bases from J, with 15 bases between. The CDR3 loop spans 17 amino acids. In DNA form, the CDR3 reads TGTGCCAGCAGACCAAGGGCTGGAAACTCCTATAATTCACCCCTCCACTTT. Protein: CASRPRAGNSYNSPLHF. Using reference TRBV28 and TRBJ1-6 for the parts outside the CDR3, the full variable domain is DVKVTQSSRYLVKRTGEKVFLECVQDMDHENMFWYRQDPGLGLRLIYFSYDVKMKEKGDIPEGYSVSREKKERFSLILESASTNQTSMYLCASRPRAGNSYNSPLHFGNGTRLTVT.

This chain joins TRBV7-9 and TRBJ2-2; D call uncertain. The CDR3 length is 15 residues. The V end was cut by 1 base, the J end by 6 bases, with 12 bases between. Germline CDR1 and CDR2: SEHNR and FQNEAQ (reference sequence). The CDR3 protein is CASSLGDHFPGELFF. The CDR3 DNA reads as TGTGCCAGCAGCTTAGGAGACCATTTCCCCGGGGAGCTGTTTTTT.

This clonotype was counted a few times. This chain links TRBV12-3 or TRBV12-4 with TRBJ1-1; maybe TRBD1 (6 bases). The CDR3 totals 14 residues. V shed 3 bases and J shed 1 base, with 9 bases lying between them. The CDR3 DNA reads as TGTGCCAGCAGTTTGAGGACAGAGAACACTGAAGCTTTCTTT. Residues: CASSLRTENTEAFF.

This clonotype has only a few counts. The chain carries TRBV6-5 and TRBJ2-1, with 12 bases identical to TRBD2. CDR1 is MNHEY, CDR2 SVGAGI, per germline. V lost 5 bases, J lost 6 bases, and 14 bases stayed unmatched. The CDR3 totals 18 residues. This chain's CDR3 is CASSRRTSGKTRSNEQFF. The CDR3 nucleotides are TGTGCCAGCAGTAGAAGGACTAGCGGGAAGACGAGGTCCAATGAGCAGTTCTTC.

V usage is TRBV28 and J usage is TRBJ2-3; 10 bases line up with TRBD2. With V trimmed by 4 bases and J by 6 bases, 10 bases remained unmatched. CDR3 length equals 16 residues. Germline V gene sequence: CDR1 MDHEN, CDR2 SYDVKM. The DNA for the CDR3 is TGTGCCAGCAGTTCGATACCAGCGGGAGGGCTGGATACGCAGTATTTT. Encoded protein: CASSSIPAGGLDTQYF.

V and J are TRBV27 and TRBJ1-6, with TRBD1 matching 10 bases. Per germline, CDR1 MNHEY and CDR2 SMNVEV (reference sequence). J gave up 7 bases and V 4 bases, and 7 bases lay outside the gene matches. This CDR3 is 16 amino acids long. Written as DNA, the CDR3 is TGTGCCAGCAGTTCCAGGACAGGGGGGGGGAATTCACCCCTCCACTTT. Translated: CASSSRTGGGNSPLHF.

This clonotype occurred a few times. This rearrangement joins TRBV5-1 to TRBJ2-7; TRBD2 matches at 16 bases. CDR3 length: 18 residues. CDR1 is SGHRS and CDR2 is YFSETQ in the germline V gene. Trimming at V came to 4 bases and at J to 6 bases, leaving 13 bases not matched to a gene. CDR3 DNA: TGCGCCAGCAGCCCCGGGACTAGCGGGGGGGTACGGCTGAGCGAGCAGTACTTC. Amino acid sequence: CASSPGTSGGVRLSEQYF.

This clonotype has a count of ten or more. The chain carries TRBV20-1 and TRBJ2-5; either TRBD1 or TRBD2 may supply D (5 bases each). Germline lookup yields CDR1 DFQATT and CDR2 SNEGSKA (reference sequence). Between the trimmed V and J ends, which lost 5 bases and 6 bases, there was a span of 19 bases. The CDR3 extends over 14 amino acids. CDR3 coding DNA: TGCAGTGCTTCGGCCGGGGCCCCCGGCAAGACCCAGTACTTC. Translation: CSASAGAPGKTQYF.

The chain carries TRBV5-1 and TRBJ1-6, with 9 bases aligning to TRBD1. This CDR3 region has 17 residues. Germline lookup yields CDR1 SGHRS and CDR2 YFSETQ. The V and J ends lost 0 bases and 6 bases, in that order; junction bases with no gene match: 7. Here the CDR3 reads CASSLELTGGGNSPLHF. CDR3 DNA sequence: TGCGCCAGCAGCTTGGAGTTAACAGGGGGCGGTAATTCACCCCTCCACTTT.

V usage is TRBV7-3 and J usage is TRBJ2-2; TRBD2 matches at 7 bases. The CDR3 length is 15 residues. With 4 bases clipped from V and 5 bases from J, the junction kept 7 bases outside the gene matches. Germline lookup yields CDR1 SGHTA and CDR2 FQGTGA. The CDR3 region has the DNA TGTGCCAGCAGCTGGGGGAGCGGGAATACCGGGGAGCTGTTTTTT. It yields the protein CASSWGSGNTGELFF.

This clonotype was seen a few times. This chain connects TRBV18 to TRBJ2-5; 12 bases are shared with TRBD1. V lost 6 bases, J lost 0 bases, and 8 bases stayed unmatched. This CDR3 comprises 17 residues. Germline loops: CDR1 KGHSH, CDR2 LQKENI. The CDR3 loop reads CASSAGTGGTYQETQYF. For the CDR3, the DNA is TGTGCCAGCTCGGCCGGGACAGGGGGCACGTACCAAGAGACCCAGTACTTC.

This clonotype was observed at least ten times. The V and J genes are TRBV12-3 or TRBV12-4 and TRBJ2-3; 14 nucleotides line up with TRBD2. J was trimmed by 5 bases and V by 6 bases; bases with no gene match: 4. The CDR3 consists of 15 residues. The DNA of the CDR3 is TGTGCCAGCAGCAGACTAGCGGGGGGGGAAGATACGCAGTATTTT. Translation gives CASSRLAGGEDTQYF.

This clonotype was observed a few times. The V call is TRBV4-1, the J call TRBJ1-6; D unresolved. The V end was cut by 0 bases, the J end by 6 bases, with 9 bases between. The germline CDR1 and CDR2 sequences are MGHRA and YSYEKL. The length of the CDR3 is 15 residues. The CDR3 region is CASSQDSFPNSPLHF. For the CDR3, the DNA is TGCGCCAGCAGCCAAGATTCGTTCCCTAATTCACCCCTCCACTTT.